Presented here are 5 T cell receptor beta chains from one specimen sequenced in a study of blood T cells in healthy people across ages. Primed by a sample-barcoded 5' primer and a J-beta primer mix, a second PCR proceeded for 7 to 11 cycles. Via MiXCR, TCRdb re-called the 5' RACE reads, giving one row per CDR3 protein. The sample gives around 800,000 distinct CDR3 sequences, roughly 44% of which show up once; roughly 19% is in the top ten. The sample taken for sequencing was blood. Receptors were obtained from a man between 60 and 75 years old in good health.

This rearrangement joins TRBV20-1 to TRBJ2-3; tentatively, D is TRBD1 (7 bases). There are 14 residues in the CDR3. Germline CDR1 and CDR2: DFQATT and SNEGSKA (reference sequence). CDR3 in amino acids: CSALEGARGQTQYF. The CDR3 coding sequence is TGCAGCGCCCTGGAGGGGGCCCGCGGTCAGACGCAGTATTTT.

This clonotype occurred once. The genes are TRBV20-1 and TRBJ1-2; 9 bases line up with TRBD1. With V trimmed by 0 bases and J by 4 bases, 12 bases remained unmatched. The CDR3 consists of 17 residues. Per germline, CDR1 DFQATT and CDR2 SNEGSKA (reference sequence). CDR3 nucleotides: TGCAGTGCTAGAGAGTGGGGACAGGGTGCCCGAAGCTATGGCTACACCTTC. Translating gives CSAREWGQGARSYGYTF.

Concerning this clonotype: A junction end diverges from the germline sequence, so it may reflect a read error. The chain uses TRBV7-2 and TRBJ2-1; possible D gene TRBD2, 6 bases. This CDR3 region has 14 residues. Germline V gene data show CDR1 as SGHTA and CDR2 as FQGNSA. This CDR3 is CANSLPPGGNEQFF. In DNA form, the CDR3 reads TGTGCCAACAGCTTACCCCCCGGGGGCAATGAGCAGTTCTTC.

The table lists this clonotype with a few counts. CDR3 coding DNA: TGTGCCAGCAGCCTGTCAGCCCTCGGCGCCTACGAGCAGTACTTC. Protein product: CASSLSALGAYEQYF. This sequence joins TRBV7-2 and TRBJ2-7; D is undetermined. With 5 bases removed from V and 2 bases from J, the gap between germline ends came to 16 bases. The germline V gene encodes CDR1 SGHTA and CDR2 FQGNSA. This CDR3 has 15 residues.

This clonotype was observed a few times. The chain combines TRBV9 with TRBJ2-3; no clear D. Germline V gives CDR1 SGDLS, CDR2 YYNGEE. Trimming took 4 bases from V and 6 from J, leaving 21 bases between them. CDR3 length equals 16 residues. CDR3 bases: TGTGCCAGCAGCACCCGCCCCCTACCACTTGAGGATACGCAGTATTTT. Encoded protein: CASSTRPLPLEDTQYF. The entire variable domain, with the rest obtained from reference TRBV9 and TRBJ2-3, is as follows: DSGVTQTPKHLITATGQRVTLRCSPRSGDLSVYWYQQSLDQGLQFLIQYYNGEERAKGNILERFSAQQFPDLHSELNLSSLELGDSALYFCASSTRPLPLEDTQYFGPGTRLTVL.